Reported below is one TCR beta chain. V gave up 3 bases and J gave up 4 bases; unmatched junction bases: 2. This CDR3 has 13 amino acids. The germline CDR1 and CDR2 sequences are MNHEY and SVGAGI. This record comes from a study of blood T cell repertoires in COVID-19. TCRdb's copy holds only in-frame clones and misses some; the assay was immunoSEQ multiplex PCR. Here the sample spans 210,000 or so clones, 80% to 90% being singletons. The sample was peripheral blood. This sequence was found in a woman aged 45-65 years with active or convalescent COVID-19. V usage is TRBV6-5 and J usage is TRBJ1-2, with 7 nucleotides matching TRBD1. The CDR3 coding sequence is TGTGCCAGCAGTTATGACAGGGCCTATGGCTACACCTTC. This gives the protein CASSYDRAYGYTF.